The next 26 T cell receptor beta chains were all read from a single sample in a study of tumor-infiltrating lymphocytes in primary liver carcinoma. Constant-region priming of around 490 ng total RNA yielded TCR beta cDNA. Sequencing libraries for TCR beta derived from three nested multiplex PCR rounds that used slightly modified ARM-PCR. TRBV1-TRBV30 forward primers and a C-beta reverse primer were used in the first two PCR rounds, which each ran for approximately 10 cycles. TCRdb re-analysed the multiplex PCR reads in MiXCR, keeping a single row per CDR3 protein. The repertoire holds about 120,000 distinct CDR3 sequences, with around two thirds as singletons. The tissue used was unsorted bulk material of about 19-33 mg. RNA and DNA were co-extracted from it with the AllPrep DNA/RNA mini kit. The material sequenced was tumor-adjacent normal liver tissue. These receptors all come from a woman aged 60 to 75 with primary liver carcinoma and hepatitis B virus infection.

As regards this clonotype: It is likely a read error, because the conserved phenylalanine at the end of the CDR3 is missing. The chain employs TRBV11-1 and TRBJ2-1; 7 nucleotides match TRBD2. The CDR3 covers 17 residues. The germline V gene has CDR1 SGHAT and CDR2 FQDESV (reference sequence). The CDR3 protein is CVSSRTYTSVSGNEQFY. The CDR3 DNA reads TGTGTCAGCAGCCGAACTTACACTAGCGTGAGCGGTAATGAGCAGTTCTAC.

As to this clonotype: The final CDR3 position lacks the conserved phenylalanine or tryptophan, pointing to a likely read error. The chain employs TRBV6-2 or TRBV6-3 and TRBJ1-6; a weak D match, TRBD1 (6 bases). Trimming removed 0 bases from V and 4 bases from J, with 31 bases in between. The CDR3 contains 23 residues. The germline gives CDR1 MNHEY, CDR2 SVGEGT. The CDR3: CASSYSVSAGEESAKHYNSPLHI. The DNA for the CDR3 is TGTGCCAGCAGTTACTCGGTATCGGCAGGGGAGGAATCGGCGAAACATTATAATTCACCCCTCCACATT.

This sequence joins TRBV12-3 or TRBV12-4 and TRBJ2-3; D might be TRBD2 (5 bases). The CDR3 has 15 amino acids. V lost 1 base, J lost 6 bases, and 14 bases lay in between. CDR3 amino acids: CASSLVVRAQDTQYF. The CDR3 DNA follows: TGTGCCAGCAGTTTAGTTGTGAGGGCACAGGATACGCAGTATTTT.

Only a few counts were recorded for this clonotype. This clone may be a read error of a much larger clone one base away. The chain couples TRBV13 to TRBJ2-5; possibly TRBD1 for D (5 bases). Germline loops: CDR1 PRHDT, CDR2 FYEKMQ (reference sequence). V shed 8 bases and J shed 5 bases, with 12 bases lying between them. The CDR3 spans 12 residues. The CDR3 DNA sequence: TGTGCCAGCGGCTGGGCAGGGGAGACCCAGTACTTC. This codes for CASGWAGETQYF. The entire variable domain, with the rest obtained from reference TRBV13 and TRBJ2-5, is as follows: AAGVIQSPRHLIKEKRETATLKCYPIPRHDTVYWYQQGPGQDPQFLISFYEKMQSDKGSIPDRFSAQQFSDYHSELNMSSLELGDSALYFCASGWAGETQYFGPGTRLLVL.

The chain joins TRBV9 to TRBJ2-5; the D is unclear. Germline V gene sequence: CDR1 SGDLS, CDR2 YYNGEE. V was clipped by 0 bases and J by 1 base, with 7 bases between them. The length of the CDR3 is 14 residues. The CDR3 DNA is TGTGCCAGCAGCGTAGCTCACTCCCAAGAGACCCAGTACTTC. Residues: CASSVAHSQETQYF.

The gene calls are TRBV28 and TRBJ1-4; D is unclear. Trimming took 5 bases from V and 5 from J, leaving 24 bases between them. The germline CDR1 and CDR2 sequences are MDHEN and SYDVKM. This CDR3 spans 18 amino acids. The CDR3 spells CASSPHFSPRKTNEKLFF. In DNA form, the CDR3 reads TGTGCCAGCAGTCCCCATTTTTCTCCCCGTAAGACAAATGAAAAACTGTTTTTT.

This chain uses TRBV18 with TRBJ2-3, with D possibly being TRBD2 (5 bases). Trimming took 6 bases from V and 0 from J, leaving 10 bases between them. The germline V gene encodes CDR1 KGHSH and CDR2 LQKENI. CDR3 length: 14 residues. The CDR3 sequence is CASSPGLSTDTQYF. CDR3 DNA sequence: TGTGCCAGCTCCCCTGGACTCAGCACAGATACGCAGTATTTT.

Comments on this clonotype: Just one base apart from a much larger clone, this may be a read error. In this CDR3 the conserved last residue, phenylalanine or tryptophan, is missing, so a read error is likely. V gene TRBV10-1 combines with J gene TRBJ2-2; D is uncertain. The CDR3 is 13 residues long. V gave up 3 bases and J gave up 3 bases, with 5 bases separating them. Germline V gene sequence: CDR1 WNHNN, CDR2 SYGVQD (reference sequence). CDR3 loop: CASSDADTGELFL. CDR3 DNA sequence: TGCGCCAGCAGTGACGCAGACACCGGGGAGCTGTTTCTT.

Comment on this clonotype: Sequence at one end of the junction differs from germline and may be a read error. V is TRBV11-2 and J is TRBJ1-2, with D unresolved. The germline V gene encodes CDR1 SGHAT and CDR2 FQNNGV. CDR3 length equals 14 residues. CDR3 coding DNA: TGTGCCAGCAACTTAGTGAGGAGGAACTATGGCTACTCCTTC. It translates to CASNLVRRNYGYSF.

Remarks on this clonotype: This CDR3 is missing its conserved last phenylalanine or tryptophan, likely due to a read error. This chain uses TRBV29-1 with TRBJ1-2, with 8 bases that match TRBD1. The germline gives CDR1 SQVTM, CDR2 ANQGSEA. CDR3 size: 13 residues. The CDR3 here is CNVEAAGGNGYTL. Here the CDR3 DNA reads TGCAACGTTGAAGCAGCAGGGGGCAATGGCTACACCCTC.

With respect to this clonotype: Germline is not matched at one junction end, which may reflect a read error. The chain carries TRBV29-1 and TRBJ2-7; 12 bases match TRBD2. This CDR3 is built from 14 residues. In germline, CDR1 is SQVTM, CDR2 ANQGSEA. The CDR3 is CSDARLAGEGEQHF. The CDR3 DNA sequence: TGCAGCGATGCCCGACTAGCGGGAGAGGGGGAGCAGCACTTC.

Details on this clonotype: This may stem from a read error, because a much larger clone lies one nucleotide away. The rearrangement links TRBV5-1 to TRBJ2-5; TRBD1 is a possible D gene (6 bases). CDR3 size: 15 residues. Trimming cost V 5 bases and J 5 bases, with 19 bases left between them. From germline, CDR1 is SGHRS and CDR2 YFSETQ. This chain's CDR3 is CASRLRSGVGETQYF. As DNA, the CDR3 is TGCGCCAGCAGGTTGAGATCAGGGGTCGGGGAGACCCAGTACTTC.

This clonotype was found many times. V and J are TRBV14 and TRBJ1-1, with TRBD1 as a possible D gene (6 bases). CDR3 length equals 13 residues. Germline CDR1 SGHDN, CDR2 FVKESK. Trimming stripped 6 bases from V and 3 bases from J, with 11 bases between. The DNA of the CDR3 is TGTGCCAGCAGTCGAGGACAGTACACTGAAGCTTTCTTT. This translates into CASSRGQYTEAFF.

In its sample, this clonotype was seen a few times. The V and J genes are TRBV2 and TRBJ2-7; 7 bases are a match to TRBD2. The CDR3 consists of 15 residues. After removal of 7 bases from V and 1 base from J, the junction contained 10 bases not matched to a gene. Germline CDR1 SNHLY, CDR2 FYNNEI. Here the CDR3 DNA reads TGTGCCAGCACCGAGATGGGACTAACTTCCTACGAGCAGTACTTC. Its translation is CASTEMGLTSYEQYF. Variable domain in full (rest from reference TRBV2 and TRBJ2-7): EPEVTQTPSHQVTQMGQEVILRCVPISNHLYFYWYRQILGQKVEFLVSFYNNEISEKSEIFDDQFSVERPDGSNFTLKIRSTKLEDSAMYFCASTEMGLTSYEQYFGPGTRLTVT.

A remark on this clonotype: One junction end disagrees with the germline gene, perhaps due to a read error. The chain is built from TRBV12-3 or TRBV12-4 and TRBJ1-6; maybe TRBD1 (6 bases). The CDR3 contains 13 residues. The CDR3 spells CATSSRGGSRLHF. In nucleotides, the CDR3 is TGTGCCACCAGTTCGAGGGGGGGTTCACGCCTCCACTTT.

The chain uses TRBV11-3 and TRBJ2-1; D gene ambiguous. The CDR3 contains 13 residues. Trimming stripped 3 bases from V and 9 bases from J, with 12 bases between. Germline V lookup: CDR1 SGHNT, CDR2 YENEEA. CDR3 loop: CASSFAPSLEQFF. DNA of the CDR3: TGTGCCAGCAGCTTCGCGCCTTCGCTTGAGCAGTTCTTC.

Turning to this clonotype: One end of the junction fails to match germline, which may point to a read error. The chain is built from TRBV28 and TRBJ2-1, with no clear D. The CDR3 is made up of 11 amino acids. CDR1 and CDR2 (germline): MDHEN, SYDVKM. The CDR3 region is CANSLPREQFF. As DNA, the CDR3 is TGTGCCAACAGTTTGCCCCGTGAGCAGTTCTTC.

This clonotype turned up a few times. A read error may explain this, as a much larger clone is one base away. The rearrangement uses TRBV11-2 and TRBJ1-4; 8 bases are shared with TRBD1. The CDR3 has 15 residues. The ends lost 5 bases at V and 3 bases at J; junction bases unmatched: 5. Germline assignment: CDR1 SGHAT and CDR2 FQNNGV. The CDR3 reads CASSIGQGSNEKLFF. The CDR3 DNA follows: TGTGCCAGCAGCATCGGACAGGGTTCTAATGAAAAACTGTTTTTT.

With regard to this clonotype: One end of the junction varies from germline; a read error may be responsible. The V gene is TRBV4-2, the J gene TRBJ2-3; D remains unclear. Germline CDR1 is LGHNA and CDR2 is YNFKEQ. This CDR3 comprises 13 residues. The CDR3: CASSQDRKDMQYF. CDR3 bases: TGTGCCAGCAGCCAGGATAGGAAAGATATGCAGTATTTT.

This clonotype has ten or more counts. A much larger clone lies one base from this, so it may be a read error. The chain employs TRBV4-1 and TRBJ2-1; 10 nucleotides agree with TRBD2. V shed 2 bases, J shed 8 bases, and the junction held 12 bases outside the gene matches. This CDR3 is built from 17 residues. The germline V gene has CDR1 MGHRA and CDR2 YSYEKL. The CDR3, as DNA: TGCGCCAGCAGCCAACCCAAACTAGCGGGGAATATTGATGAGCAGTTCTTC. Translation: CASSQPKLAGNIDEQFF.

The table lists this clonotype with many counts. The rearrangement uses TRBV5-4 and TRBJ2-5; 16 nucleotides align to TRBD2. The CDR3 is 16 residues long. V gave up 6 bases and J gave up 4 bases; unmatched junction bases: 6. CDR1 and CDR2 from the germline V gene are SGHNT and YYREEE (reference sequence). For the CDR3, the DNA is TGTGCCAGCACGGGACTAGCGGGAGGGAGCGGAGAGACCCAGTACTTC. Protein product: CASTGLAGGSGETQYF. Filled out from reference TRBV5-4 and TRBJ2-5, the complete variable domain reads ETGVTQSPTHLIKTRGQQVTLRCSSQSGHNTVSWYQQALGQGPQFIFQYYREEENGRGNFPPRFSGLQFPNYSSELNVNALELDDSALYLCASTGLAGGSGETQYFGPGTRLLVL.

In its sample, this clonotype was seen many times. The chain is built from TRBV30 and TRBJ1-5; D may be TRBD1 (6 bases). Germline V gene lookup returns CDR1 GTSNPN and CDR2 SVGIG (reference sequence). There are 16 residues in the CDR3. Trimming pared 1 base from V and 3 bases from J, leaving 16 bases between. CDR3 nucleotide sequence: TGTGCCTGGAGTGCCCACCTTGGGGGGGCCAATCAGCCCCAGCATTTT. It is translated as CAWSAHLGGANQPQHF.

A note on this clonotype: The final CDR3 position lacks the conserved phenylalanine or tryptophan, pointing to a likely read error. The chain joins TRBV12-5 to TRBJ2-5; 7 positions agree with TRBD1. The length of the CDR3 is 17 residues. The V segment lost 4 bases and the J segment 2 bases; nucleotides outside the gene matches: 13. From germline, CDR1 is LGHNT and CDR2 FRNRAP. CDR3 bases: TGTGCTAGTGGTTCGGAGACAGGGAAGGTGGGACAAGAGACCCAGTACGTC. Translation gives CASGSETGKVGQETQYV.

Of note for this clonotype: A much larger clone is a single base away; this may be a read error. J is TRBJ2-2 and V is TRBV5-5; a possible D gene is TRBD2 (5 bases). This CDR3 is 16 amino acids long. The germline V gene encodes CDR1 SGHKS and CDR2 YYEKEE (reference sequence). The CDR3 nucleotides are TGTGCCAGCAGCTATTCGGGTGGCTCGAACACCGGGGAGCCGTTTTTT. Residues: CASSYSGGSNTGEPFF.

As to this clonotype: A junction boundary mismatches the germline segment, possibly from a read error. The rearrangement uses TRBV7-9 and TRBJ2-7; 11 positions agree with TRBD1. The CDR3 has 15 amino acids. Germline values: CDR1 SEHNR, CDR2 FQNEAQ (reference sequence). CDR3 in DNA: TGTGCCAGCAGCTCTGGGACAGGGGGTTCCTACGAGCGGTACTTC. Encoded protein: CASSSGTGGSYERYF.

In the case of this clonotype: The junction and the germline gene differ at one end; a read error may be behind it. The rearrangement uses TRBV5-4 and TRBJ1-2, with D maybe TRBD1 (6 bases). The CDR3 consists of 14 residues. From germline, CDR1 is SGHNT and CDR2 YYREEE (reference sequence). CDR3 amino acids: CVSSLDRGAHGYTF. DNA for the CDR3: TGTGTCAGCAGCTTGGACCGGGGGGCGCATGGCTACACCTTC.